The clone carrying this T cell receptor (beta chain) is a singleton in its sample. V lost 2 bases and J 10 bases, leaving 11 bases between the germline ends. This CDR3 has 13 amino acids. Germline V gene data show CDR1 as MNHEY and CDR2 as SVGEGT. This sample is part of a study of blood T cell repertoires in COVID-19. Background on the study: The United States, Italy and Spain supplied acute and convalescent COVID-19 samples.

The repertoire was sequenced with immunoSEQ multiplex PCR; TCRdb's copy has only in-frame clones and lacks some. The sample comprises around 200,000 clones, 70% to 90% of which are singletons, and around 20% rests with the top ten. Source material: peripheral blood. The chain combines TRBV6-2 or TRBV6-3 with TRBJ1-4; a possible D gene is TRBD1 (5 bases). The TCR was taken from a man between 65 and 85 years old with active or convalescent COVID-19. The DNA of the CDR3 is TGTGCCAGCAGTTACGGGGCCTGGCGAAAACTGTTTTTT. Amino acid sequence: CASSYGAWRKLFF.